Presented here are 30 T cell receptor beta chains from one specimen sequenced in a study of response to subunit inactivated influenza vaccine (dated 2018 in TCRdb). Library prep was done by RT-PCR. For sequencing, an Illumina HiSeq 2500 was employed. TCRdb took the public reads, trimmed them with fastp at Q25, ran MiXCR for clone calling and kept in-frame beta chains. Identical CDR3 protein sequences are pooled into one entry, listed with their most common genes and DNA. In all, the sample holds just under 550,000 distinct CDR3 sequences, and around a quarter of those were seen once. The top ten clonotypes cover 2.8% of the sample. These data also featured in a second study, about T cells expressing NK-cell markers. As noted in the second study: The TCR beta cDNA libraries were made using 5'RACE template switching, a step that added both a universal primer site and unique molecular identifiers.

This material consisted of CD4+ T cells sorted from PBMCs, taken 12 days after vaccination. Receptor source: a man aged 50-60 years who received an inactivated influenza vaccine. Donor details come from another sample of the same person, matched by shared clones.

This clonotype was seen more than once but under ten times. This chain connects TRBV12-3 or TRBV12-4 to TRBJ1-4; TRBD1 aligns across 9 bases. Trimming cost V 7 bases and J 10 bases; bases outside gene matches: 10. The CDR3 covers 14 residues. The CDR3 coding sequence is TGTGCCAGCACCCCGGGACAGGGAATCGGAAAACTGTTTTTT. Amino acids: CASTPGQGIGKLFF.

This clonotype was seen a handful of times. The chain joins TRBV9 to TRBJ2-2; D gene uncertain. Germline assignment: CDR1 SGDLS and CDR2 YYNGEE. V lost 0 bases to trimming and J lost 4 bases, with 10 bases between them. The CDR3 spans 15 residues. CDR3: CASSVAPDSTGELFF. CDR3 nucleotides: TGTGCCAGCAGCGTAGCCCCTGACTCCACCGGGGAGCTGTTTTTT.

This clonotype was observed a handful of times. CDR3 DNA: TGTGCCAGCAGTGCCGGGACAGTGATCTCTGGGGCCAACGTCCTGACTTTC. Translated: CASSAGTVISGANVLTF. This rearrangement joins TRBV6-2 or TRBV6-3 to TRBJ2-6, with TRBD1 identical over 7 bases. The CDR3 length is 17 residues. The germline V gene encodes CDR1 MNHEY and CDR2 SVGEGT. Trimming took 5 bases from V and 0 from J; bases not matched to a gene: 7.

The sample holds a few counts of this clonotype. This chain joins TRBV3-1 and TRBJ1-4; 10 bases agree with TRBD1. J gave up 5 bases and V 4 bases, and 7 bases lay outside the gene matches. In germline, CDR1 is LGHDT, CDR2 YNNKEL (reference sequence). This CDR3 region has 16 residues. The CDR3 bases are TGTGCCAGCAGCCTAGCCGGGACAGGGGCGAATGAAAAACTGTTTTTT. Translated, it gives CASSLAGTGANEKLFF. The complete variable domain, with remaining parts taken from reference TRBV3-1 and TRBJ1-4, reads DTAVSQTPKYLVTQMGNDKSIKCEQNLGHDTMYWYKQDSKKFLKIMFSYNNKELIINETVPNRFSPKSPDKAHLNLHINSLELGDSAVYFCASSLAGTGANEKLFFGSGTQLSVL.

J is TRBJ2-5 and V is TRBV18; D perhaps matches TRBD2 (6 bases). Germline V gene lookup returns CDR1 KGHSH and CDR2 LQKENI. This CDR3 region has 14 residues. V was shortened by 3 bases and J by 1 base, with 9 bases between the two germline ends. DNA of the CDR3: TGTGCCAGCTCACCTCTAGCGTCCCAAGAGACCCAGTACTTC. It specifies CASSPLASQETQYF.

The chain links TRBV12-3 or TRBV12-4 to TRBJ2-2, with 8 bases fitting TRBD1. This CDR3 spans 16 amino acids. With 10 bases clipped from V and 5 bases from J, the junction kept 15 bases outside the gene matches. CDR3: CATRRGGRGPTGELFF. As DNA, the CDR3 is TGTGCCACCCGCAGGGGCGGCAGGGGGCCTACCGGGGAGCTGTTTTTT.

J is TRBJ2-5 and V is TRBV5-1; D gene uncertain. CDR3 length equals 13 residues. Germline V lookup: CDR1 SGHRS, CDR2 YFSETQ. Between the trimmed V and J ends, which lost 1 base and 2 bases, there was a span of 6 bases. Here the CDR3 reads CASSLTWQETQYF. The CDR3 DNA follows: TGCGCCAGCAGCTTGACCTGGCAAGAGACCCAGTACTTC.

The chain couples TRBV29-1 to TRBJ1-1; unclear D gene. Germline values: CDR1 SQVTM, CDR2 ANQGSEA. Trimming took 2 bases from V and 2 from J, leaving 9 bases between them. The CDR3 is 13 residues long. CDR3 sequence (DNA): TGCAGCGTTGAACCCAGGCTTAACACTGAAGCTTTCTTT. It encodes CSVEPRLNTEAFF.

The V and J genes are TRBV12-3 or TRBV12-4 and TRBJ2-6; possible D gene TRBD1, 5 bases. V gave up 3 bases and J gave up 0 bases, with 12 bases separating them. This CDR3 comprises 17 residues. As DNA, the CDR3 is TGTGCCAGCAGTTTTCATAGGGGATCCTCTGGGGCCAACGTCCTGACTTTC. As protein: CASSFHRGSSGANVLTF.

This rearrangement joins TRBV5-5 to TRBJ2-5; TRBD1 aligns across 7 bases. Germline lookup yields CDR1 SGHKS and CDR2 YYEKEE (reference sequence). V dropped 0 bases and J dropped 1; count of bases not matched to a gene: 6. The CDR3 loop spans 16 amino acids. The CDR3 protein is CASSLGDRVGQETQYF. CDR3 coding DNA: TGTGCCAGCAGCTTGGGCGACAGGGTGGGCCAAGAGACCCAGTACTTC. Filled out from reference TRBV5-5 and TRBJ2-5, the complete variable domain reads DAGVTQSPTHLIKTRGQQVTLRCSPISGHKSVSWYQQVLGQGPQFIFQYYEKEERGRGNFPDRFSARQFPNYSSELNVNALLLGDSALYLCASSLGDRVGQETQYFGPGTRLLVL.

In its sample, this clonotype was seen a few times. This chain links TRBV7-2 with TRBJ1-1; a possible D gene is TRBD1 (5 bases). V was cut by 6 bases and J by 0 bases, with 14 bases left in between. This CDR3 is 15 amino acids long. From germline, CDR1 is SGHTA and CDR2 FQGNSA. CDR3 bases: TGTGCCAGCAGTTCGGAGGGGACGTTGAACACTGAAGCTTTCTTT. Translated: CASSSEGTLNTEAFF.

The V gene is TRBV5-1, the J gene TRBJ2-5; 8 bases line up with TRBD2. Looked up from germline, CDR1 is SGHRS and CDR2 is YFSETQ. Trimming removed 4 bases from V and 4 bases from J; junction bases left unmatched: 6. This CDR3 has 14 amino acids. The CDR3 protein is CASSSSGVLETQYF. The CDR3 DNA follows: TGCGCCAGCAGCAGTAGCGGGGTATTAGAGACCCAGTACTTC.

This rearrangement joins TRBV7-9 to TRBJ1-2; D remains unclear. The CDR3 spans 14 residues. CDR1 is SEHNR, CDR2 FQNEAQ, per germline (reference sequence). Trimming removed 1 base at V and 8 bases at J, with 14 bases between. CDR3 nucleotide sequence: TGTGCCAGCAGCTTAGGACTGGGAGTTGGCGGCTACACCTTC. Protein product: CASSLGLGVGGYTF.

The sample holds many counts of this clonotype. The chain couples TRBV12-3 or TRBV12-4 to TRBJ1-1, with a tentative D call TRBD1 (6 bases). The V and J ends lost 6 bases and 1 base respectively, with 9 bases between them. The CDR3 has 13 residues. The CDR3 coding sequence is TGTGCCAGCAGGAACAGGGAGAACACTGAAGCTTTCTTT. It yields the protein CASRNRENTEAFF.

In its sample, this clonotype was seen a few times. This chain uses TRBV4-3 with TRBJ2-2; 10 positions agree with TRBD2. Germline V gene sequence: CDR1 LGHNA, CDR2 YSLEER. Germline trimming cut 5 bases from V and 0 bases from J; bases unmatched to any gene: 9. This CDR3 has 18 residues. The CDR3 protein is CASSGEGGLAANTGELFF. CDR3 DNA sequence: TGCGCCAGCAGCGGGGAAGGAGGACTAGCGGCGAACACCGGGGAGCTGTTTTTT.

This clonotype has a handful of counts. The chain uses TRBV5-1 and TRBJ2-7; TRBD1 is a possible D gene (5 bases). The germline V and J ends were trimmed by 3 bases and 1 base, with 11 bases remaining between them. CDR1 is SGHRS, CDR2 YFSETQ, per germline. The CDR3 contains 14 residues. The CDR3 DNA sequence: TGCGCCAGCAGCTGGGGCCCAGGGTCCTACGAGCAGTACTTC. Translating it yields CASSWGPGSYEQYF.

The chain recombines TRBV5-1 with TRBJ2-1; 8 bases match TRBD1. The CDR3 extends over 16 amino acids. V lost 4 bases and J lost 5; bases outside the gene matches: 11. Germline V CDR1 and CDR2: SGHRS, YFSETQ. CDR3 residues: CASSPSPDRVDNEQFF. In DNA form, the CDR3 reads TGCGCCAGCAGCCCCAGCCCGGACAGGGTAGACAATGAGCAGTTCTTC. The full variable domain, rest sourced from reference TRBV5-1 and TRBJ2-1, is KAGVTQTPRYLIKTRGQQVTLSCSPISGHRSVSWYQQTPGQGLQFLFEYFSETQRNKGNFPGRFSGRQFSNSRSEMNVSTLELGDSALYLCASSPSPDRVDNEQFFGPGTRLTVL.

This clonotype was detected only a few times. The chain employs TRBV5-1 and TRBJ2-1; 9 nucleotides match TRBD2. CDR1 and CDR2 from the germline V gene are SGHRS and YFSETQ. V was clipped by 0 bases and J by 3 bases; unmatched bases: 7. This CDR3 is 17 amino acids long. Written as DNA, the CDR3 is TGCGCCAGCAGCTTGGGGGGACTAGCTGTGGGCTACAATGAGCAGTTCTTC. Its protein product is CASSLGGLAVGYNEQFF.

The rearrangement uses TRBV5-1 and TRBJ2-7; D is perhaps TRBD2 (6 bases). Germline V gene data show CDR1 as SGHRS and CDR2 as YFSETQ. V lost 2 bases and J 5 bases, leaving 11 bases between the germline ends. The CDR3 consists of 13 residues. CDR3 sequence reads: CASSLNGGNEQYF. Written as DNA, the CDR3 is TGCGCCAGCAGCTTAAACGGGGGAAACGAGCAGTACTTC. Using reference TRBV5-1 and TRBJ2-7 for the parts outside the CDR3, the full variable domain is KAGVTQTPRYLIKTRGQQVTLSCSPISGHRSVSWYQQTPGQGLQFLFEYFSETQRNKGNFPGRFSGRQFSNSRSEMNVSTLELGDSALYLCASSLNGGNEQYFGPGTRLTVT.

V gene TRBV30 combines with J gene TRBJ1-2; D is possibly TRBD1 (6 bases). The germline V and J ends were trimmed by 5 bases and 5 bases, with 18 bases remaining between them. This CDR3 is built from 14 residues. The germline gives CDR1 GTSNPN, CDR2 SVGIG (reference sequence). The CDR3 DNA reads as TGTGCCTGGCGACAGGAAGGGAACAGATATGGCTACACCTTC. Translating gives CAWRQEGNRYGYTF.

This clonotype was counted between two and nine times. The J gene is TRBJ1-1, the V gene TRBV6-6, with D perhaps matching TRBD1 (5 bases). The CDR3 has 13 residues. Germline loops: CDR1 MNHNY, CDR2 SVGAGI (reference sequence). The V end lost 6 bases, the J end lost 3 bases, and 11 bases lay between the germline ends. The CDR3 bases are TGTGCCAGCAGGAGCAGGGAACACACTGAAGCTTTCTTT. Its translation is CASRSREHTEAFF.

The genes are TRBV21-1 and TRBJ2-1; TRBD1 was called by the table and not checked on the DNA. TRBV21-1 corresponds to a pseudogene. CDR3 size: 21 residues. CDR3 DNA: TGTGCCAGCAGCAATAGTCGGACAGGACCGCTTAACTCAAGCTCCTACAATGAGCAGTTCTTC. This sequence encodes CASSNSRTGPLNSSSYNEQFF.

The chain combines TRBV12-3 or TRBV12-4 with TRBJ1-6; perhaps TRBD1 as D (5 bases). V lost 6 bases and J 10 bases, leaving 13 bases between the germline ends. This CDR3 has 13 residues. The CDR3: CASRRGGGSPLHF. The CDR3 DNA sequence: TGTGCCAGCAGGCGCGGGGGTGGGTCACCCCTCCACTTT.

The V call is TRBV5-1, the J call TRBJ1-1; D unclear. This CDR3 is built from 14 residues. Per germline, CDR1 SGHRS and CDR2 YFSETQ. Trimming removed 0 bases at V and 4 bases at J, with 10 bases between. The CDR3 nucleotides read TGCGCCAGCAGCTTGGCGATTTGGCCCACTGAAGCTTTCTTT. Encoded protein: CASSLAIWPTEAFF.

This clonotype was observed a few times. The rearrangement joins TRBV7-9 to TRBJ2-7; 9 bases fit TRBD1. V shed 5 bases, J shed 2 bases, and the junction held 4 bases outside the gene matches. Germline V CDR1 and CDR2: SEHNR, FQNEAQ (reference sequence). The length of the CDR3 is 14 residues. The CDR3 sequence: CASSIRDRAYEQYF. For the CDR3, the DNA is TGTGCCAGCAGCATACGGGACAGGGCCTACGAGCAGTACTTC.

This clonotype was seen only a few times. The CDR3, as DNA: TGTGCCAGCAATTTAAACGTAAACACTGAAGCTTTCTTT. The encoded protein is CASNLNVNTEAFF. The chain carries TRBV6-2 or TRBV6-3 and TRBJ1-1; D remains unclear. In germline, CDR1 is MNHEY, CDR2 SVGEGT. Between the trimmed V and J ends, which lost 7 bases and 2 bases, there was a span of 11 bases. This CDR3 contains 13 residues.

The CDR3 reads CASSSPLKGQPQHF. In nucleotides, the CDR3 is TGTGCCAGCAGTTCACCCTTAAAGGGACAGCCCCAGCATTTT. V and J are TRBV28 and TRBJ1-5; no clear D gene. The CDR3 has 14 residues. CDR1 and CDR2 from the germline V gene are MDHEN and SYDVKM. Trimming cost V 4 bases and J 7 bases, with 14 bases left between them.

This clonotype has ten or more counts. The gene calls are TRBV5-1 and TRBJ1-4; possibly TRBD1 for D (5 bases). Germline V gene sequence: CDR1 SGHRS, CDR2 YFSETQ. The CDR3 runs 17 residues. V gave up 0 bases and J gave up 0 bases, with 12 bases separating them. The DNA for the CDR3 is TGCGCCAGCAGCTTGGCCGGGAGGGGATCAACTAATGAAAAACTGTTTTTT. This gives the protein CASSLAGRGSTNEKLFF.

The chain has TRBV2 and TRBJ2-3; 7 nucleotides align to TRBD2. CDR1 is SNHLY, CDR2 FYNNEI, per germline. V shed 5 bases, J shed 4 bases, and the junction held 12 bases outside the gene matches. This CDR3 is 16 amino acids long. Here the CDR3 reads CASSPGTTNNPDTQYF. CDR3 in DNA: TGTGCCAGCAGTCCCGGGACTACTAATAATCCAGATACGCAGTATTTT.

In this sample, this clonotype turned up a few times. This sequence joins TRBV30 and TRBJ2-1; D perhaps matches TRBD2 (5 bases). Germline V gene sequence: CDR1 GTSNPN, CDR2 SVGIG (reference sequence). There are 13 residues in the CDR3. The V and J ends lost 4 bases and 9 bases respectively, with 16 bases between them. CDR3 sequence: CAWTNLATSEQFF. CDR3 DNA: TGTGCCTGGACCAATCTAGCCACAAGTGAGCAGTTCTTC.